A single sample is the source of the 3 T cell receptor beta chains below, sequenced in a study of blood T cell repertoires in COVID-19. This table comes from immunoSEQ multiplex PCR, and its TCRdb copy is limited to in-frame clones, with some not included. Of some 700,000 clones in the sample, about 87% were seen once. Sequencing used peripheral blood. The receptors shown here come from a woman under 30 with acute or convalescent COVID-19.

V and J are TRBV3-1 (or the pseudogene TRBV3-2) and TRBJ2-7; 8 nucleotides line up with TRBD2. Per germline, CDR1 LGHDT and CDR2 YNNKEL (reference sequence). The V segment lost 4 bases and the J segment 12 bases; nucleotides outside the gene matches: 14. CDR3 length equals 14 residues. In DNA form, the CDR3 reads TGTGCCAGCAGCCCCCGGGGGGGGCAGTTAGTGCTGTACTTC. It is translated as CASSPRGGQLVLYF.

This rearrangement joins TRBV19 to TRBJ1-2; possibly TRBD1 for D (5 bases). This CDR3 comprises 13 residues. With 3 bases removed from V and 5 bases from J, the gap between germline ends came to 10 bases. Germline CDR1 LNHDA, CDR2 SQIVND (reference sequence). Here the CDR3 reads CASSIIQGYGYTF. CDR3 bases: TGTGCCAGTAGTATTATCCAGGGATATGGCTACACCTTC. Full variable domain (rest looked up from reference TRBV19 and TRBJ1-2): DGGITQSPKYLFRKEGQNVTLSCEQNLNHDAMYWYRQDPGQGLRLIYYSQIVNDFQKGDIAEGYSVSREKKESFPLTVTSAQKNPTAFYLCASSIIQGYGYTFGSGTRLTVV.

The chain employs TRBV6-5 and TRBJ1-2; a possible D gene is TRBD1 (5 bases). From germline, CDR1 is MNHEY and CDR2 SVGAGI. V gave up 2 bases and J gave up 8 bases, with 15 bases separating them. CDR3 length equals 14 residues. The CDR3 bases are TGTGCCAGCAGTTACCGGAAGGGGTCGGAGGGCTACACCTTC. The encoded protein is CASSYRKGSEGYTF.